This TCR beta chain was obtained from a study of T cell responses to AZD1222 COVID-19 vaccine. Study results and caveats: White British people made up most donors, females outnumbered males, and clonal diversity was possibly underestimated. Among those given AZD1222, only six were seropositive at baseline.

This CDR3 contains 12 residues. With 6 bases removed from V and 3 bases from J, the gap between germline ends came to 8 bases. CDR1 is MNHEY, CDR2 SVGAGI, per germline. A remark on this clone: Its antigen is not identified.

Libraries were prepared by immunoSEQ multiplex PCR; TCRdb keeps only in-frame clonotypes and omits some of them. Counted here are about 160,000 clones, 85% to 90% occurring once; the ten biggest clones make up about 6.9%. This clonotype originated in an adult in good health. The sequences come from peripheral blood, collected on day 0 of AZD1222 vaccination. This chain joins TRBV6-5 and TRBJ1-1; D gene ambiguous. CDR3 amino acids: CASRSLDTEAFF. Here the CDR3 DNA reads TGTGCCAGCAGGAGTTTAGACACTGAAGCTTTCTTT.